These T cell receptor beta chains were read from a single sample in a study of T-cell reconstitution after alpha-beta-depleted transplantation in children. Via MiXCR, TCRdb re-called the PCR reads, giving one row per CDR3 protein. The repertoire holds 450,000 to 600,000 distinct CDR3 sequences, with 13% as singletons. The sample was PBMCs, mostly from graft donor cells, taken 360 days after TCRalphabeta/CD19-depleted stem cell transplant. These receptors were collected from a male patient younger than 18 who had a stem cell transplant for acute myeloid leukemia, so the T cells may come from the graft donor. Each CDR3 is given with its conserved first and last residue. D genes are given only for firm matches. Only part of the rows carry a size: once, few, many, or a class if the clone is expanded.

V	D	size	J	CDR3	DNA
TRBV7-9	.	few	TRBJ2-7	CASSNRLTPYEQYF	TGTGCCAGCAGCAACCGACTCACTCCCTACGAGCAGTACTTC
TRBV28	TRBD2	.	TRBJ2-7	CASSRRTSGRGEQYF	TGTGCCAGCAGTCGAAGGACTAGCGGGAGAGGGGAGCAGTACTTC
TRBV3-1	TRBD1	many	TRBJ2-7	CASNKGGFSYEQYF	TGTGCCAGCAACAAAGGGGGCTTCTCCTACGAGCAGTACTTC
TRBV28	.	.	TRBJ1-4	CASSPHKRPTNEKLFF	TGTGCCAGCAGTCCCCACAAGAGACCAACTAATGAAAAACTGTTTTTT
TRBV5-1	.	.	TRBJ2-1	CASSYVQEQFF	TGCGCCAGCAGCTACGTCCAGGAGCAGTTCTTC
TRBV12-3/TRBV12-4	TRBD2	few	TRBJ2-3	CASTPRRGTSSQDTQYF	TGTGCCAGCACCCCGAGACGGGGGACTAGTAGCCAAGATACGCAGTATTTT
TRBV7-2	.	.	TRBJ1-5	CASERGLGSNQPQHF	TGTGCCAGCGAAAGAGGTTTGGGTAGCAATCAGCCCCAGCATTTT
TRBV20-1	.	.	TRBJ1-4	CSANEDRNEKLFF	TGCAGTGCTAATGAGGACAGAAATGAAAAACTGTTTTTT
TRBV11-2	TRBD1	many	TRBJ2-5	CASSSRDRTETQYF	TGTGCCAGCAGCTCTAGGGACAGGACGGAGACCCAGTACTTC
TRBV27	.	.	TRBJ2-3	CASSYWDSTDTQYF	TGTGCCAGCAGTTATTGGGACAGCACAGATACGCAGTATTTT
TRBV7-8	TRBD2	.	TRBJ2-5	CASSFDSVGGETQYF	TGTGCCAGCAGCTTCGACAGTGTCGGGGGGGAGACCCAGTACTTC
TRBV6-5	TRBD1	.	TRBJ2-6	CASSYSGTGASGANVLTF	TGTGCCAGCAGTTACTCAGGGACAGGGGCGTCTGGGGCCAACGTCCTGACTTTC
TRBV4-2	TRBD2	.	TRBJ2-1	CASSQSLPGLAGTNEQFF	TGTGCCAGCAGCCAAAGCCTTCCGGGACTAGCGGGAACGAATGAGCAGTTCTTC
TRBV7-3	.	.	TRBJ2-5	CASSLGSLKSETQYF	TGTGCCAGCAGCTTAGGGAGCCTAAAATCGGAGACCCAGTACTTC
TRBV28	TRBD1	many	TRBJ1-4	CASSSQTGGNEKLFF	TGTGCCAGCAGTTCCCAGACAGGGGGAAATGAAAAACTGTTTTTT
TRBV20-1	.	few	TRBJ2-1	CSAATRLTWNEQFF	TGCAGTGCGGCGACTAGACTAACCTGGAATGAGCAGTTCTTC
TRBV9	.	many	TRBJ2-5	CASSVAGGRGWAQETQYF	TGTGCCAGCAGCGTAGCTGGGGGCAGGGGATGGGCCCAAGAGACCCAGTACTTC
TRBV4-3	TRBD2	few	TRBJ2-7	CASSQVASGASYEQYF	TGCGCCAGCAGCCAAGTGGCTAGCGGGGCTTCCTACGAGCAGTACTTC
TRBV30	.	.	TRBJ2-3	CAWRGPSSTDTQYF	TGTGCCTGGAGGGGGCCCTCTAGCACAGATACGCAGTATTTT
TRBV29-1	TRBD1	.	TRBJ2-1	CSVALDRGYNEQFF	TGCAGCGTTGCTCTGGACAGGGGGTACAATGAGCAGTTCTTC
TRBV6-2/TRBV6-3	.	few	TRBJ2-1	CASSFPRVEQFF	TGTGCCAGCAGTTTTCCTAGGGTGGAGCAGTTCTTC
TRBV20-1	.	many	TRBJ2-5	CSARPGTSF	TGCAGTGCTCGTCCCGGGACATCATTC
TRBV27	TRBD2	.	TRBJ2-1	CASARGSSYNEQFF	TGTGCCTCAGCGCGGGGGAGCTCCTACAATGAGCAGTTCTTC
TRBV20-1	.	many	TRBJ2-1	CSAPDRAPYNEQFF	TGCAGTGCCCCCGATCGAGCCCCCTACAATGAGCAGTTCTTC
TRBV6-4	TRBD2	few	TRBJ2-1	CASSETSGSYNEQFF	TGTGCCAGCAGTGAAACTAGCGGGTCATACAATGAGCAGTTCTTC
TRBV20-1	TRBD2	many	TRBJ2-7	CSTSASSYEQYF	TGCAGTACTAGCGCCAGCTCCTACGAGCAGTACTTC
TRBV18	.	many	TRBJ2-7	CASSPRQVGSYEQYF	TGTGCCAGCTCACCCCGACAGGTGGGCTCCTACGAGCAGTACTTC
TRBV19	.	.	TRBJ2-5	CASSRESLSETQYF	TGTGCCAGTAGTAGGGAGTCACTATCGGAGACCCAGTACTTC
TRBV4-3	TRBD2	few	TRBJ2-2	CASTEGGSNTGELFF	TGCGCCAGCACCGAGGGAGGGTCGAACACCGGGGAGCTGTTTTTT
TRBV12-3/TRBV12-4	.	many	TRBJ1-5	CASSLGLGNAPQHF	TGTGCCAGCAGTTTAGGGTTGGGGAATGCGCCCCAGCATTTT
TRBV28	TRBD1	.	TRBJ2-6	CASSGTALSGANVLTF	TGTGCCAGCAGTGGGACAGCTCTCTCTGGGGCCAACGTCCTGACTTTC
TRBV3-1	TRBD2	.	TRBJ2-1	CASSQPRTSGSNEQFF	TGTGCCAGCAGCCAACCTAGGACTAGCGGGAGTAATGAGCAGTTCTTC
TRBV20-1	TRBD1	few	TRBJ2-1	CSRLTRGPKFSYNEQFF	TGCAGCAGATTGACCAGGGGGCCCAAATTCTCCTACAATGAGCAGTTCTTC
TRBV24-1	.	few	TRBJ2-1	CATSDRRAKIQEQFF	TGTGCCACCAGTGATCGACGGGCCAAAATACAGGAGCAGTTCTTC
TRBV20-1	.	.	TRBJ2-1	CSASRPNEQFF	TGCAGTGCTAGTCGTCCAAATGAGCAGTTCTTC
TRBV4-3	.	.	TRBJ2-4	CASSQDTGKNIQYF	TGCGCCAGCAGCCAAGATACAGGGAAAAACATTCAGTACTTC
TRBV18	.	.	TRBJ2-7	CASSPLSSTYEQYF	TGTGCCAGCTCACCACTCAGTAGCACCTACGAGCAGTACTTC
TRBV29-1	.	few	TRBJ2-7	CSGGDGSSYEQYF	TGCAGCGGGGGGGACGGGAGCTCCTACGAGCAGTACTTC
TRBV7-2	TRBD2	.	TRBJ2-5	CASSFGLAGVQETQYF	TGTGCCAGCAGCTTTGGACTAGCGGGAGTACAAGAGACCCAGTACTTC